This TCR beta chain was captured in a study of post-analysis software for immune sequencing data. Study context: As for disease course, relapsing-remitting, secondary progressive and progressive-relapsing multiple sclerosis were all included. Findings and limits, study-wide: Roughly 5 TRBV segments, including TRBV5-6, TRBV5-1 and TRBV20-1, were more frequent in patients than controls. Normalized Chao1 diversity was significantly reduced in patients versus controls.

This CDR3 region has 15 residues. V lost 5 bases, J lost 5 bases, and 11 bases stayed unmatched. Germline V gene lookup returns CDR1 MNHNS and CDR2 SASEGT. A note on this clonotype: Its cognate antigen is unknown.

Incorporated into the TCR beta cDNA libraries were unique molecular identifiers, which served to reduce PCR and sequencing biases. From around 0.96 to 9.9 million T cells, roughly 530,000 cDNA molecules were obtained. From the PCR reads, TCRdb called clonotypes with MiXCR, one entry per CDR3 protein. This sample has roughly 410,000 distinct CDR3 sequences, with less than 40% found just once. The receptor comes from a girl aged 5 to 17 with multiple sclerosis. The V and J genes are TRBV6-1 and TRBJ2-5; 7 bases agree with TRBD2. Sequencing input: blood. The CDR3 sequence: CASSPGGGIMETQYF. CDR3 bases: TGTGCCAGCAGTCCGGGGGGAGGGATCATGGAGACCCAGTACTTC.